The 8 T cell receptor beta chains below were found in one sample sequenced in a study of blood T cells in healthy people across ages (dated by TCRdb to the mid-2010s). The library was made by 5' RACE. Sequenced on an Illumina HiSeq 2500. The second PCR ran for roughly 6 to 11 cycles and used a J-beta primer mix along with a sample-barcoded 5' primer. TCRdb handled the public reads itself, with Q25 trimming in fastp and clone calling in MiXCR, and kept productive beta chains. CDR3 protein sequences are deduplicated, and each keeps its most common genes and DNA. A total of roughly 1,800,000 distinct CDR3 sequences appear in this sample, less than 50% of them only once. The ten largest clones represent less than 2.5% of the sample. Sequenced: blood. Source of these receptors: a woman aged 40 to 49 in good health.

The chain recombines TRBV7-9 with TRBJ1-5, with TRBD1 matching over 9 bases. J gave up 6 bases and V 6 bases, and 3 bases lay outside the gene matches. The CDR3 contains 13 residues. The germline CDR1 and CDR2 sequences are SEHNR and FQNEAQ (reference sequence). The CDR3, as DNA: TGTGCCAGCAGTACAGGGGGCGGTCAGCCCCAGCATTTT. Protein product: CASSTGGGQPQHF.

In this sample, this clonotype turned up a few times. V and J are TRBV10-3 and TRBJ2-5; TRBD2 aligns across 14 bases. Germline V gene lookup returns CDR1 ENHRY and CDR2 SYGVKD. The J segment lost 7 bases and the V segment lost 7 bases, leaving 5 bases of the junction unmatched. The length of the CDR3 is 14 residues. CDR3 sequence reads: CAIKGLAGDGTQYF. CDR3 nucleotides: TGTGCCATCAAGGGACTAGCGGGGGACGGGACCCAGTACTTC.

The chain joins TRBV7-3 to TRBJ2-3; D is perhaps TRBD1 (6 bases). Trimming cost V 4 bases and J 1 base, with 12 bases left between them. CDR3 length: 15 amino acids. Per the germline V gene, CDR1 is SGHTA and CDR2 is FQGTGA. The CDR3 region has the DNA TGTGCCAGCAGCTCAGGGGACGCTGGCACAGATACGCAGTATTTT. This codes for CASSSGDAGTDTQYF.

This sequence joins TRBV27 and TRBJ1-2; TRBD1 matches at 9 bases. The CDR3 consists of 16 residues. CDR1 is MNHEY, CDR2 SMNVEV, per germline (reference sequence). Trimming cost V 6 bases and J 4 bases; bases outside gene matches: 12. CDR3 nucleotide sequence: TGTGCCAGCAGCTGGACTGGGACAGGGTCGGCCTATGGCTACACCTTC. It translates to CASSWTGTGSAYGYTF.

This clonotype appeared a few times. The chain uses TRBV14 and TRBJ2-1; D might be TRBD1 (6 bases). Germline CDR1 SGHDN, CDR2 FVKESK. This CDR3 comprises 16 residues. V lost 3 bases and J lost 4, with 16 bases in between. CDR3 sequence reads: CASSHRHRVPYNEQFF. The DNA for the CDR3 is TGTGCCAGCAGCCATCGCCACAGGGTTCCGTACAATGAGCAGTTCTTC.

The CDR3 bases are TGCGCCAGCAGCCAAGCTGGCGGGGGGACCACAGATACGCAGTATTTT. The encoded protein is CASSQAGGGTTDTQYF. The rearrangement links TRBV4-1 to TRBJ2-3, with 8 bases matching TRBD2. V shed 1 base, J shed 2 bases, and the junction held 5 bases outside the gene matches. Germline V gene lookup returns CDR1 MGHRA and CDR2 YSYEKL. CDR3 length: 16 residues.

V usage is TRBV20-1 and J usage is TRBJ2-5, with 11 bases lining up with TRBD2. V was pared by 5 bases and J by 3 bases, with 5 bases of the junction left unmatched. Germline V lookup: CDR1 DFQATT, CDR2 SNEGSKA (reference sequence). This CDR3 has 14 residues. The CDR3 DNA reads TGCAGTGCTCCAAAACTAGCGGGGGAAGAGACCCAGTACTTC. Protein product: CSAPKLAGEETQYF.

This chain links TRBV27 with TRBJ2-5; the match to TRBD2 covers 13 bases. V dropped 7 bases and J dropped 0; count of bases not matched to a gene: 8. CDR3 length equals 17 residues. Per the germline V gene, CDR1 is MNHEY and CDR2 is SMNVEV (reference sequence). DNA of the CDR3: TGTGCCAGCAAAAGGACTAGCGGGGGACCGTACCAAGAGACCCAGTACTTC. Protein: CASKRTSGGPYQETQYF.